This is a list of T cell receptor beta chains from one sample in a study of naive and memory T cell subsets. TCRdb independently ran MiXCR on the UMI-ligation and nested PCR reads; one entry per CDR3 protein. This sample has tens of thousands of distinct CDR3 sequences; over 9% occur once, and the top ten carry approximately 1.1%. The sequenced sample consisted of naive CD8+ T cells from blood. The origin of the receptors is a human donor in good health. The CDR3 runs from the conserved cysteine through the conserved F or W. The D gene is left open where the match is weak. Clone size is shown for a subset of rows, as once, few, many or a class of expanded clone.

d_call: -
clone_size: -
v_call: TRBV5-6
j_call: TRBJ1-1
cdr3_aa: CASIPFEGGNTEAFF
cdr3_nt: TGTGCCAGCATCCCCTTCGAGGGAGGAAACACTGAAGCTTTCTTT

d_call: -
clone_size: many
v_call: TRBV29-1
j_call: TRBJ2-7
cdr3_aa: CSVVAEGNEQYF
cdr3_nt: TGCAGCGTTGTCGCTGAGGGGAACGAGCAGTACTTC

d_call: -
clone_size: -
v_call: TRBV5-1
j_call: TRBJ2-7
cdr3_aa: CASSMETDQGYEQYF
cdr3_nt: TGCGCCAGCAGCATGGAAACGGACCAAGGCTACGAGCAGTACTTC

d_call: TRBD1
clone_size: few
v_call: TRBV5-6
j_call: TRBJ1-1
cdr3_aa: CASSQMTGAPNTEAFF
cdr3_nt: TGTGCCAGCAGCCAAATGACAGGGGCCCCGAACACTGAAGCTTTCTTT

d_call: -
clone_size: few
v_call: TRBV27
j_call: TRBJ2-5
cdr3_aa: CASSSRLGEYQETQYF
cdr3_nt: TGTGCCAGCAGCTCACGACTGGGGGAGTACCAAGAGACCCAGTACTTC

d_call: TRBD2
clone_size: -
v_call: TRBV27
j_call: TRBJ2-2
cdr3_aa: CASSLPRGSGSPGELFF
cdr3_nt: TGTGCCAGCAGTCTCCCCCGCGGTAGCGGGAGCCCCGGGGAGCTGTTTTTT

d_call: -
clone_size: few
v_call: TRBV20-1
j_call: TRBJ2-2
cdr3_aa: CSASSFSGELFF
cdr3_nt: TGCAGTGCTAGTTCTTTTAGCGGGGAGCTGTTTTTT

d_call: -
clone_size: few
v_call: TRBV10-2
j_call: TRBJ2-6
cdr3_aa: CASEAGANVLTF
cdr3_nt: TGCGCCAGTGAGGCAGGGGCCAACGTCCTGACTTTC

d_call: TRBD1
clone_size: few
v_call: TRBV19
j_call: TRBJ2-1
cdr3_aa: CASSIGTGVPNEQFF
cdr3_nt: TGTGCCAGTAGTATCGGGACAGGGGTTCCCAATGAGCAGTTCTTC

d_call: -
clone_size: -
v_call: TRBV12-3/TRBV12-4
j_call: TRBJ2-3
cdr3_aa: CASSPFAIGDTQYF
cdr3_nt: TGTGCCAGCAGCCCATTCGCTATAGGAGATACGCAGTATTTT

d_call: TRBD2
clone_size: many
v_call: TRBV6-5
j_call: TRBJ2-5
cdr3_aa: CASTKAGGPGETQYF
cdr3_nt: TGTGCCAGCACGAAAGCGGGAGGGCCCGGAGAGACCCAGTACTTC

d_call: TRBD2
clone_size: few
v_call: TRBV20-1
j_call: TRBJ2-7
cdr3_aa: CSAREGGGATYEQYF
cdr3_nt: TGCAGTGCTAGAGAAGGCGGGGGGGCGACCTACGAGCAGTACTTC

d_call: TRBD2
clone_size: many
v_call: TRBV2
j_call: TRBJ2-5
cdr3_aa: CASSAGLAGVGETQYF
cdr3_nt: TGTGCCAGCAGTGCCGGACTAGCGGGGGTGGGAGAGACCCAGTACTTC

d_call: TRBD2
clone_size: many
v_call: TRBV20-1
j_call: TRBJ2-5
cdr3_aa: CSARVWGGIKYQETQYF
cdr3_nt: TGCAGTGCTAGAGTCTGGGGGGGGATTAAGTACCAAGAGACCCAGTACTTC

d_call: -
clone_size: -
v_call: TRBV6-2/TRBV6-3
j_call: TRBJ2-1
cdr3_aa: CASSYPGRDEQFF
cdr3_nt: TGTGCCAGCAGTTACCCAGGGAGAGATGAGCAGTTCTTC

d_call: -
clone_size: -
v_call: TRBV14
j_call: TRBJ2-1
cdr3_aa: CASSHREGVEQFF
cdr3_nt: TGTGCCAGCAGCCACCGAGAGGGGGTTGAGCAGTTCTTC

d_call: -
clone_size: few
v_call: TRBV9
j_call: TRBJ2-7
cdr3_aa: CASSVGDRTYEQYF
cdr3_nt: TGTGCCAGCAGCGTAGGTGATCGGACCTACGAGCAGTACTTC

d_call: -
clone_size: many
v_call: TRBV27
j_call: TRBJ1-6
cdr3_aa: CASSLSSALNSPLHF
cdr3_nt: TGTGCCAGCAGTTTATCGTCAGCCCTGAATTCACCCCTCCACTTT

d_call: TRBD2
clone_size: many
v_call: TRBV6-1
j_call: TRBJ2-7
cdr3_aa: CASSPEREGPYEQYF
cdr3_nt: TGTGCCAGCAGCCCAGAGCGGGAGGGCCCCTACGAGCAGTACTTC

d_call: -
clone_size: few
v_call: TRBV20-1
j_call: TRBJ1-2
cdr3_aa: CSARADNPDFYGYTF
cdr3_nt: TGCAGTGCTAGAGCGGACAATCCGGACTTCTATGGCTACACCTTC

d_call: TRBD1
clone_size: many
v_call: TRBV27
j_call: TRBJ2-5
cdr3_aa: CASSLGRDRGEETQYF
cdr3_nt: TGTGCCAGCAGTCTAGGCCGGGACAGGGGCGAAGAGACCCAGTACTTC

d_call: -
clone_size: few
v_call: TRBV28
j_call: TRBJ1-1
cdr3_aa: CASGDSPTIEAFF
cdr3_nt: TGTGCCAGCGGAGACAGCCCTACGATTGAAGCTTTCTTT

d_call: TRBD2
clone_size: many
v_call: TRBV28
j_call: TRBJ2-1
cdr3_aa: CASSWTGTTNEQFF
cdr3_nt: TGTGCCAGCAGCTGGACCGGGACTACAAATGAGCAGTTCTTC

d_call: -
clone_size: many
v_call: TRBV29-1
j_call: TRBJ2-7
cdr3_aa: CSVGHTRCEQYF
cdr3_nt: TGCAGCGTTGGACACACGCGGTGCGAGCAGTACTTC

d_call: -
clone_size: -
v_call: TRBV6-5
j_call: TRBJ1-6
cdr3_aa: CASSYFPDNSPLHF
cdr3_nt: TGTGCCAGCAGTTACTTCCCGGATAATTCACCCCTCCACTTT

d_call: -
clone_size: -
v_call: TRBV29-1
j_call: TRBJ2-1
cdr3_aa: CSVHRSTSNEQFF
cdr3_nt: TGCAGCGTCCATAGGTCGACTAGTAATGAGCAGTTCTTC

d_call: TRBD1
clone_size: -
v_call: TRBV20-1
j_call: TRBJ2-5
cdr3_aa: CSAEGTDQETQYF
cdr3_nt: TGCAGTGCTGAAGGGACAGACCAAGAGACCCAGTACTTC

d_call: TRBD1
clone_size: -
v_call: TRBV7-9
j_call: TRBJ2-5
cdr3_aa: CASSLRGQGADQETQYF
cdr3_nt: TGTGCCAGCAGCCTCCGGGGACAGGGGGCGGATCAAGAGACCCAGTACTTC

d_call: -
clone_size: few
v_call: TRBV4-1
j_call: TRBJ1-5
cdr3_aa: CASSQDGPNNQPQHF
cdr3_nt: TGCGCCAGCAGCCAAGATGGACCGAACAATCAGCCCCAGCATTTT

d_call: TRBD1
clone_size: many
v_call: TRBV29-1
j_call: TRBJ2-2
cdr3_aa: CSVWTGGELFF
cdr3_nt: TGCAGCGTATGGACAGGCGGGGAGCTGTTTTTT

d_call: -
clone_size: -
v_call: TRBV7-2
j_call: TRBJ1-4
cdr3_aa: CASSLRFGTNEKLFF
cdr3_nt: TGTGCCAGCAGCCTTAGGTTCGGCACTAATGAAAAACTGTTTTTT

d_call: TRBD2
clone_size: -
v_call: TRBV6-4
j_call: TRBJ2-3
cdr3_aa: CASSDSGGLNTDTQYF
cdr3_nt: TGTGCCAGCAGTGACAGCGGGGGGCTTAACACAGATACGCAGTATTTT

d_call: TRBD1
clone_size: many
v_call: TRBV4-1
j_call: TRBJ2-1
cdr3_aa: CASSPKDRGAYNEQFF
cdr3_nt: TGCGCCAGCAGCCCAAAAGACAGGGGAGCGTACAATGAGCAGTTCTTC

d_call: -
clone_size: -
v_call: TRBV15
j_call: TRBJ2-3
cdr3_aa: CATSRVPPGLPDTQYF
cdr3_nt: TGTGCCACCAGCAGAGTTCCCCCAGGGCTCCCAGATACGCAGTATTTT

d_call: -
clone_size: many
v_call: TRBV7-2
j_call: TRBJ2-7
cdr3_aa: CASSLDPGDEQYF
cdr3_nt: TGTGCCAGCAGCTTAGACCCGGGCGACGAGCAGTACTTC

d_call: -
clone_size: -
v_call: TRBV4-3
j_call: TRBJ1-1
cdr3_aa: CASSQDPKHPMNTEAFF
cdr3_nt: TGCGCCAGCAGCCAAGATCCGAAACACCCCATGAACACTGAAGCTTTCTTT

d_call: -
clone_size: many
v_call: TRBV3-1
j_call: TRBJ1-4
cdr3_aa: CASSQVYAATNEKLFF
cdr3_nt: TGTGCCAGCAGCCAAGTGTATGCGGCAACTAATGAAAAACTGTTTTTT

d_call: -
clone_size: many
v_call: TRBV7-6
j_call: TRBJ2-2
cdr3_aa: CASSLAGADTGELFF
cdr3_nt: TGTGCCAGCAGCTTAGCGGGGGCGGACACCGGGGAGCTGTTTTTT

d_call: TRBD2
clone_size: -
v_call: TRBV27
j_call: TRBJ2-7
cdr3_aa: CASSSLGGGRAYEQYF
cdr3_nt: TGTGCCAGCAGTTCCCTCGGCGGCGGGAGGGCTTACGAGCAGTACTTC

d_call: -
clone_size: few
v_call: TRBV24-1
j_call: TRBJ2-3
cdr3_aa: CATSGNRGTDTQYF
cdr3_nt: TGTGCCACCAGTGGCAACAGAGGCACAGATACGCAGTATTTT

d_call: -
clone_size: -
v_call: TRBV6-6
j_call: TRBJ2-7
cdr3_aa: CASSYSSGNEQYF
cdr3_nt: TGTGCCAGCAGTTACTCGTCTGGGAACGAGCAGTACTTC

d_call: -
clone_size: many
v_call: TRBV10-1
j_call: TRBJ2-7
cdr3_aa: CASSEGRQLHEQYF
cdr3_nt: TGCGCCAGCAGTGAAGGTCGTCAGCTCCACGAGCAGTACTTC

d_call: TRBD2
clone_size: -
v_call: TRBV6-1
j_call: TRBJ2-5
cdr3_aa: CASRTPSGGRETQYF
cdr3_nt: TGTGCCAGCAGGACCCCTAGCGGGGGGAGAGAGACCCAGTACTTC

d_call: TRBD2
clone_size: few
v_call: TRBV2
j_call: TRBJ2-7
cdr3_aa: CASSQLTSPHEQYF
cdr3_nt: TGTGCCAGCAGCCAATTGACTAGCCCTCACGAGCAGTACTTC

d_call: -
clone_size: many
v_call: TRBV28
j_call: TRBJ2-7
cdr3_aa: CATRADTGSSYEQYF
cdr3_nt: TGTGCCACCAGGGCCGATACAGGGAGCTCCTACGAGCAGTACTTC

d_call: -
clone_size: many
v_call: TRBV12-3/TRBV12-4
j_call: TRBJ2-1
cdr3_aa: CASSPGRAHYNEQFF
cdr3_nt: TGTGCCAGCAGCCCTGGGCGGGCCCACTACAATGAGCAGTTCTTC

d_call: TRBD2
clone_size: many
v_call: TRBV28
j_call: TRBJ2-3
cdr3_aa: CASSTAGGRDTQYF
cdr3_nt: TGTGCCAGCAGTACGGCGGGAGGCAGAGATACGCAGTATTTT

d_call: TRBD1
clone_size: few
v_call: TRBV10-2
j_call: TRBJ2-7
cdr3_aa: CASSAGGPGQGYEQYF
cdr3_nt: TGCGCCAGCAGTGCGGGGGGTCCGGGACAGGGGTACGAGCAGTACTTC

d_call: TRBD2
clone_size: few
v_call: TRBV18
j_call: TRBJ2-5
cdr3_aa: CASSRRGSGILGVQETQYF
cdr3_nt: TGTGCCAGCTCACGTCGGGGTAGCGGGATACTCGGGGTCCAAGAGACCCAGTACTTC

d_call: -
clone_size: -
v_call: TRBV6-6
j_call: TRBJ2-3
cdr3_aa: CASSYGVDTRYF
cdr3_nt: TGTGCCAGCAGTTACGGAGTTGATACGCGGTATTTT